The text below deals with one T cell receptor beta chain. This record comes from a study of cytomegalovirus exposure and HLA in healthy donors. Per the germline V gene, CDR1 is SSHAT and CDR2 is FNYEAQ (reference sequence). Trimming at V came to 5 bases and at J to 3 bases, leaving 7 bases not matched to a gene. This CDR3 region has 15 residues. PCR was performed using 60 Vbeta and 13 Jbeta primers. Measured with immunoSEQ multiplex PCR; TCRdb has only the in-frame clones, and not every one. The sample carries about 150,000 clones, over 70% recorded once. Sequencing was performed on PBMCs. The V call is TRBV7-7, the J call TRBJ2-1, with 7 positions matching TRBD2. The TCR sequence derives from a man aged 30 to 45 in good health and CMV-seropositive. The DNA of the CDR3 is TGTGCCAGCAGCCCGGGCGGGGGTTTCTACAATGAGCAGTTCTTC. This codes for CASSPGGGFYNEQFF.